This T cell receptor (beta chain) originates from a study of T cells in localized non-small cell lung cancer (dated by TCRdb to 2019 to 2021). Regarding the research as a whole: T cell repertoires of 236 early-stage NSCLC patients were analyzed, with tumors being compared against uninvolved tumor-adjacent lungs. The cohort consisted of approximately 240 treatment-naive NSCLC patients whose localized lung tumors had been resected. The mean age of the NSCLC patients was about 62 years, with 130 or so men and 107 women. Broad study findings and their caveats: Higher blood T cell density associated with longer overall survival, while higher adjacent-lung clonality associated with shorter survival. Because multi-region sequencing of the tumors was not done, intratumor heterogeneity could not be ruled out. A median of around 57 of the top 100 tumor clones turned up in the paired uninvolved adjacent lung, and roughly 30 of those clones also ranked among the top 100 of that same adjacent lung. The highest T cell clonality was observed in uninvolved tumor-adjacent lung, where clonality exceeded that of tumor, suggesting that antigenic responses were more focused in uninvolved tumor-adjacent lung. Because the study design was exploratory, TCR variables were selected using unadjusted p-values without false-discovery rate correction.

The immunoSEQ Assay was used to sequence TCR beta CDR3 regions from DNA. Under the source paper's analysis protocol: To compute T cell density, TCR beta template counts were normalized to usable DNA, which was estimated by amplifying housekeeping genes. Richness was estimated using the preseqR package, with extrapolation to 400,000 templates for PBMC samples and to 120,000 templates for tissue samples. Clonality was taken to be one minus Pielou's evenness. Tissue-enriched TCRs were identified through differential abundance testing performed on productive amino-acid clonotypes, with a minimum total count of 5 and an alpha of 0.1. The Jaccard Index and the Morisita Overlap Index were used to measure repertoire overlap between compartments. GLIPH grouped TCR beta CDR3s together with public tetramer-defined viral CDR3s, and a viral motif had to include at least three viral sequences and also show V-gene enrichment. Imported from immuneACCESS, the table was reduced by TCRdb to in-frame sequences with V and J called. These copies leave out some clones; in studies compared against another copy, an unresolved V gene accounts for under half, and the cause of the remainder is not known. Clone size and the V and J calls come from that table; the DNA yielded D and trimming. For this sample there are over 45,000 clones; roughly 90% appear just once. The ten most abundant clones make up around 20% of the sample.

At diagnosis, tumor, uninvolved tumor-adjacent lung and peripheral blood were collected and then preserved as a mix of FFPE and fresh-frozen material. For TCR repertoire profiling, blood samples were analyzed in the form of peripheral blood mononuclear cells. The CDR3 goes from the cysteine to the phenylalanine over 15 residues. The CDR3 DNA has 45 bases and is translated from base 1. At the junction V is shortened by 2 bases and J by 2 bases; bases outside the gene matches: 2. CDR1 and CDR2 (MNHNY, SVGAGI) derive from the germline V gene (reference sequence). Comments on this clone: The specificity of this receptor is unknown. Nothing much larger sits one base from this clone, and base qualities are not available.

The sequence came from a man aged 40-75 years with stage I squamous cell lung carcinoma. The material was peripheral blood, obtained before any cancer treatment. The chain was built from TRBV6-6 and TRBJ1-4; 7 bases in the middle match TRBD1. Here the CDR3 is given as CASSYPGGTNEKLFF. The sequence in DNA is TGTGCCAGCAGTTACCCAGGGGGGACTAATGAAAAACTGTTTTTT.